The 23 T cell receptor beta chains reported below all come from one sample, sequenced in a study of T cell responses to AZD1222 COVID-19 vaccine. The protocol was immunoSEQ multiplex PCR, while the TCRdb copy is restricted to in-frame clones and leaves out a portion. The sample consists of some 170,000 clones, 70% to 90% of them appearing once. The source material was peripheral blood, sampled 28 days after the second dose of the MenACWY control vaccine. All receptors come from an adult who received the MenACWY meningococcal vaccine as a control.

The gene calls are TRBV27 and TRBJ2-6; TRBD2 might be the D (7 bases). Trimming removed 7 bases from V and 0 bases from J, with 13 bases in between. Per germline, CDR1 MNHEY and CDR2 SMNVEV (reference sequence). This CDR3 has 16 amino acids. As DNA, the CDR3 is TGTGCCAGCAAACTAAGGGGGGGCTCTGGGGCCAACGTCCTGACTTTC. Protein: CASKLRGGSGANVLTF.

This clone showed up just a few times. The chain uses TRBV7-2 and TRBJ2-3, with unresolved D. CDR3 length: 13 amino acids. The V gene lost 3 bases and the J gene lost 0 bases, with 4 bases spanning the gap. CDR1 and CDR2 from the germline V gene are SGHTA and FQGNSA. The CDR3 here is CASSFGSTDTQYF. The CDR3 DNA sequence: TGTGCCAGCAGCTTTGGTAGCACAGATACGCAGTATTTT.

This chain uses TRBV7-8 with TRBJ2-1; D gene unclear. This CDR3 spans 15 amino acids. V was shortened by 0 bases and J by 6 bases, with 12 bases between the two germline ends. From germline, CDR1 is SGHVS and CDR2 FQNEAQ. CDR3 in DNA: TGTGCCAGCAGCTTAGCGTCTCCAGCTGCCAATGAGCAGTTCTTC. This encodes CASSLASPAANEQFF.

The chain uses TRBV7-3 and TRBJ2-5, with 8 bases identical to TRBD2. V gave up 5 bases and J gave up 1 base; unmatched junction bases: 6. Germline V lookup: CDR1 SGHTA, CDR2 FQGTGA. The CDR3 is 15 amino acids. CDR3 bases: TGTGCCAGCAGCCCCCGAGCGGGAGCCCAAGAGACCCAGTACTTC. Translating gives CASSPRAGAQETQYF.

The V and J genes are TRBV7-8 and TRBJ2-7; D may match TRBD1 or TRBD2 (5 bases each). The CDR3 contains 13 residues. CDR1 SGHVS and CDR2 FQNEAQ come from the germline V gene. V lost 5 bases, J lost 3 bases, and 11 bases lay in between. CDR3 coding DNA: TGTGCCAGCAGCCCGGGGCGCCTCTACGAGCAGTACTTC. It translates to CASSPGRLYEQYF.

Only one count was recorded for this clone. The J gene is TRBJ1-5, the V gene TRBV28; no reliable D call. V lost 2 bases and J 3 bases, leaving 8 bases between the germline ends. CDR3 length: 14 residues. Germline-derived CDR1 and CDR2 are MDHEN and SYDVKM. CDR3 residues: CASSLQGNNQPQHF. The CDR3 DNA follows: TGTGCCAGCAGTTTACAAGGTAACAATCAGCCCCAGCATTTT.

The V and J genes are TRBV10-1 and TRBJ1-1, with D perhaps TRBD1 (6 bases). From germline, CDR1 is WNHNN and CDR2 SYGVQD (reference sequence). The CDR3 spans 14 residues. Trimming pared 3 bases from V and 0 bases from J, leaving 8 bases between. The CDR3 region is CASSDQGMNTEAFF. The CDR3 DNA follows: TGCGCCAGCAGTGACCAGGGGATGAACACTGAAGCTTTCTTT.

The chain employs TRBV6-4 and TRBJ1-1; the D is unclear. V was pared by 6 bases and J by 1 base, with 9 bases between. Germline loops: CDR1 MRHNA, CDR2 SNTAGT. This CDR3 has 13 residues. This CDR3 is CASRESENTEAFF. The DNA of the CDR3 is TGTGCCAGCAGGGAGAGCGAGAACACTGAAGCTTTCTTT.

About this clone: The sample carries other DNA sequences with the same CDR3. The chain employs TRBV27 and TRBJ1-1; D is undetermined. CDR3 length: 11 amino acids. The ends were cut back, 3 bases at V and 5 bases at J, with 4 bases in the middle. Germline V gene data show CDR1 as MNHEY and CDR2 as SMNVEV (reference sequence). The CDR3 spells CASSLGTEAFF. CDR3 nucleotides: TGTGCCAGCAGTTTGGGAACTGAAGCTTTCTTT.

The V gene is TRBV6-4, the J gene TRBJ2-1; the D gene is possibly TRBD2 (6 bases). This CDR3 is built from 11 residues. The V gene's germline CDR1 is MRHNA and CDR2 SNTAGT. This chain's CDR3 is CATSRYNEQFF. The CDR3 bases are TGTGCTACTAGCCGCTACAATGAGCAGTTCTTC.

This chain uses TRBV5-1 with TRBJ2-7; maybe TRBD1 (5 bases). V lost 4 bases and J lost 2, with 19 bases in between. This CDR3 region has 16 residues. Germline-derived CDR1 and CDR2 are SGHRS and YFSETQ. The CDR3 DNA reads TGCGCCAGCAGCAGATTAGGAGTAAAGGGGACCTACGAGCAGTACTTC. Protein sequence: CASSRLGVKGTYEQYF. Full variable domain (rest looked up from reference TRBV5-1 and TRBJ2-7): KAGVTQTPRYLIKTRGQQVTLSCSPISGHRSVSWYQQTPGQGLQFLFEYFSETQRNKGNFPGRFSGRQFSNSRSEMNVSTLELGDSALYLCASSRLGVKGTYEQYFGPGTRLTVT.

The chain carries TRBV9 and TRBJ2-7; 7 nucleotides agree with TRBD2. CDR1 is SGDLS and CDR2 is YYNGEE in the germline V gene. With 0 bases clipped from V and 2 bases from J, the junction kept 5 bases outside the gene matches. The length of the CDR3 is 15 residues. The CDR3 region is CASSVGLAEAYEQYF. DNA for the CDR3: TGTGCCAGCAGCGTAGGGCTAGCGGAGGCCTACGAGCAGTACTTC.

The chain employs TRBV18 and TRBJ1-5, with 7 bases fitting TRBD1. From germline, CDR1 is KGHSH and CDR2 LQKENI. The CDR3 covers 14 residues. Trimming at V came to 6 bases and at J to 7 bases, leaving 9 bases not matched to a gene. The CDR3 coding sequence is TGTGCCAGCTCCATAGGGGGCGCGGGGCAGCCCCAGCATTTT. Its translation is CASSIGGAGQPQHF.

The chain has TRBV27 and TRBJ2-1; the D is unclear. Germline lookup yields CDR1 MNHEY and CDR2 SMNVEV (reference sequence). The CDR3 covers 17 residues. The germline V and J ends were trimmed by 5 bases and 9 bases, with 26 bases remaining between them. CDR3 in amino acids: CASSPHAQVPYTVEQFF. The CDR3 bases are TGTGCCAGCAGTCCCCACGCCCAAGTCCCATATACGGTTGAGCAGTTCTTC.

CDR3 region: CASSLPPSHNYGYTF. CDR3 nucleotide sequence: TGTGCCAGCAGCCTCCCCCCAAGCCACAACTATGGCTACACCTTC. The chain recombines TRBV7-9 with TRBJ1-2; no clear D gene. V lost 5 bases to trimming and J lost 2 bases, with 15 bases between them. The CDR3 runs 15 residues. Germline lookup yields CDR1 SEHNR and CDR2 FQNEAQ (reference sequence).

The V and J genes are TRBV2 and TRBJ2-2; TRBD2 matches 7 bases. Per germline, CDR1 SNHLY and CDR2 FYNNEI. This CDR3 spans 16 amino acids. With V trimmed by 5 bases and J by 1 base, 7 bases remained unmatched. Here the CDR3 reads CASSKIAGQNTGELFF. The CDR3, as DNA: TGTGCCAGCAGTAAAATAGCGGGCCAGAACACCGGGGAGCTGTTTTTT. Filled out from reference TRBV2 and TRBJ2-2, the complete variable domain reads EPEVTQTPSHQVTQMGQEVILRCVPISNHLYFYWYRQILGQKVEFLVSFYNNEISEKSEIFDDQFSVERPDGSNFTLKIRSTKLEDSAMYFCASSKIAGQNTGELFFGEGSRLTVL.

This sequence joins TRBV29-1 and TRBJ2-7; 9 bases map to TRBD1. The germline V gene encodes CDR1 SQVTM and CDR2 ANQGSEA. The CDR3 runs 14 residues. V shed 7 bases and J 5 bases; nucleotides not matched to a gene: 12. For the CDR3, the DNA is TGCAGCGCCCAAGATGGGACAGGGTTTAACGAGCAGTACTTC. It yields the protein CSAQDGTGFNEQYF.

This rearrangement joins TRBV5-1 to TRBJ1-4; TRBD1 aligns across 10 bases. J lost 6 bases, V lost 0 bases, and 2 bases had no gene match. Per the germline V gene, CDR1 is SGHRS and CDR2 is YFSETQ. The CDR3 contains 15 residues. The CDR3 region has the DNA TGCGCCAGCAGCTTGGATGGACAGGGGGATGAAAAACTGTTTTTT. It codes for CASSLDGQGDEKLFF.

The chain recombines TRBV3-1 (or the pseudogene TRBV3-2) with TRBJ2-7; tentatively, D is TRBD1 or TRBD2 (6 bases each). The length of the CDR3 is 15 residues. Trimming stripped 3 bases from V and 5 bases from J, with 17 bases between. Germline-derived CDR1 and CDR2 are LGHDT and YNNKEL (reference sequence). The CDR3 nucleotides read TGTGCCAGCAGCCATTTGAGGACCGGGGGCCACGAGCAGTACTTC. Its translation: CASSHLRTGGHEQYF.

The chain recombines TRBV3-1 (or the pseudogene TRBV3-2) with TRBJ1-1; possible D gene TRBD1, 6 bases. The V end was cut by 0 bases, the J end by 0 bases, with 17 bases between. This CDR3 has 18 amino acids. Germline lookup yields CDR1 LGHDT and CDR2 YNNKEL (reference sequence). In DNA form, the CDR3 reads TGTGCCAGCAGCCAAGATAGGGGGGGGCCCTCCATGAACACTGAAGCTTTCTTT. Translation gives CASSQDRGGPSMNTEAFF.

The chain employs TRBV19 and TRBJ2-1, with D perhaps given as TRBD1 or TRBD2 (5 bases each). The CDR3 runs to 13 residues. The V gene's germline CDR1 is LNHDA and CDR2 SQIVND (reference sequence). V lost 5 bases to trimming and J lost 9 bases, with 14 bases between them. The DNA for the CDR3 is TGTGCCAGTAGTGGGACGACTGGGGGTGAGCAGTTCTTC. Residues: CASSGTTGGEQFF.

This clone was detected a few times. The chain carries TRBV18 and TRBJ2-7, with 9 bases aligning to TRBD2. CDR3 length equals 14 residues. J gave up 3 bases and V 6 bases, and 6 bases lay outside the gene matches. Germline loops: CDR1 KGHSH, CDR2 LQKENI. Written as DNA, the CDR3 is TGTGCCAGCTCCCCGGGACTAGCTTTCTACGAGCAGTACTTC. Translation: CASSPGLAFYEQYF. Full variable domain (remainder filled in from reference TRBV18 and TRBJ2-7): NAGVMQNPRHLVRRRGQEARLRCSPMKGHSHVYWYRQLPEEGLKFMVYLQKENIIDESGMPKERFSAEFPKEGPSILRIQQVVRGDSAAYFCASSPGLAFYEQYFGPGTRLTVT.

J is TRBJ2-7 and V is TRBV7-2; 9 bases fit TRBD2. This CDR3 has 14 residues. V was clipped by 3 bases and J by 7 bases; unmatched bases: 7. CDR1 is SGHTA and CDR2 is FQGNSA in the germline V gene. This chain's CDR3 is CASSLGTSLQEQYF. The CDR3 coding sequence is TGTGCCAGCAGCTTGGGGACTAGCCTGCAGGAGCAGTACTTC.